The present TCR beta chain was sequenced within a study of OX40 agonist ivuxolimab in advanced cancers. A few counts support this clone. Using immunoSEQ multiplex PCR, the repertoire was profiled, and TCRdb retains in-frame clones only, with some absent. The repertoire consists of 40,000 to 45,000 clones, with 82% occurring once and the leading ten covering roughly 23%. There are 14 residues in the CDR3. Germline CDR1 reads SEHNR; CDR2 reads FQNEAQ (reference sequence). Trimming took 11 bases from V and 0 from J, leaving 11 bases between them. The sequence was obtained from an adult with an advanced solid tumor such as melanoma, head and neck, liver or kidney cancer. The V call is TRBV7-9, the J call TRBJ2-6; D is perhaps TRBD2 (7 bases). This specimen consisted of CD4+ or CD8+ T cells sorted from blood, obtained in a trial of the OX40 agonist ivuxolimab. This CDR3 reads CAGGARSGANVLTF. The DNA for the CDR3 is TGTGCCGGGGGGGCCCGCTCTGGGGCCAACGTCCTGACTTTC.